The 30 T cell receptor beta chains listed next were all sequenced from one sample in a study of radiotherapy plus CTLA-4 blockade in lung cancer. The table came from immunoSEQ multiplex PCR; TCRdb's copy has only in-frame clones and leaves some out. The repertoire has tens of thousands of clones, around 83% of them found once; the top ten carry more than 0.65%. The starting material was peripheral blood, obtained from a patient treated with radiotherapy plus ipilimumab. The receptors shown here come from a human donor with non-small cell lung cancer who had stable disease on radiotherapy plus ipilimumab.

The chain employs TRBV5-6 and TRBJ2-5; 8 bases align to TRBD2. The CDR3 spans 14 residues. From germline, CDR1 is SGHDT and CDR2 YYEEEE. V was clipped by 4 bases and J by 3 bases; unmatched bases: 5. CDR3 amino acids: CASSGGTSEETQYF. The CDR3 DNA is TGTGCCAGCAGCGGGGGGACTAGTGAAGAGACCCAGTACTTC.

This chain uses TRBV29-1 with TRBJ2-5; 8 positions match TRBD1. The CDR3 covers 12 residues. Germline V CDR1 and CDR2: SQVTM, ANQGSEA. Losses at the gene ends were 6 bases for V and 5 bases for J; bases not matched to a gene: 5. As DNA, the CDR3 is TGCAGCGTAGGACAGGGCCAGGAGACCCAGTACTTC. Its translation is CSVGQGQETQYF. Filled out from reference TRBV29-1 and TRBJ2-5, the complete variable domain reads SAVISQKPSRDICQRGTSLTIQCQVDSQVTMMFWYRQQPGQSLTLIATANQGSEATYESGFVIDKFPISRPNLTFSTLTVSNMSPEDSSIYLCSVGQGQETQYFGPGTRLLVL.

The chain couples TRBV9 to TRBJ2-7, with 8 bases identical to TRBD2. CDR3 length: 14 residues. CDR1 is SGDLS, CDR2 YYNGEE, per germline. V trimming: 4 bases; J trimming: 2 bases; junction bases outside the gene matches: 5. Written as DNA, the CDR3 is TGTGCCAGCAGCTCCGGTAGCGGGACCTACGAGCAGTACTTC. This gives the protein CASSSGSGTYEQYF.

V and J are TRBV6-6 and TRBJ1-2; TRBD1 is a possible D gene (6 bases). V was clipped by 0 bases and J by 8 bases, with 16 bases between them. The CDR3 loop spans 15 amino acids. Germline CDR1 MNHNY, CDR2 SVGAGI (reference sequence). CDR3 sequence reads: CASSYSRERGKGYTF. In nucleotides, the CDR3 is TGTGCCAGCAGTTACTCGAGGGAGAGGGGGAAGGGCTACACCTTC.

This sequence joins TRBV7-2 and TRBJ1-2, with D maybe TRBD1 (5 bases). CDR3 length: 16 residues. Trimming stripped 1 base from V and 1 base from J, with 13 bases between. CDR1 and CDR2 (germline): SGHTA, FQGNSA. The CDR3 nucleotides read TGTGCCAGCAGCTTAGACCGGGGCGCTTTTAACTATGGCTACACCTTC. This translates into CASSLDRGAFNYGYTF.

This chain links TRBV5-6 with TRBJ2-7; maybe TRBD1 (5 bases). Germline V gene lookup returns CDR1 SGHDT and CDR2 YYEEEE. The length of the CDR3 is 16 residues. V was clipped by 2 bases and J by 3 bases, with 18 bases between them. The CDR3 is CASSFSAGLRIYEQYF. The CDR3 DNA reads as TGTGCCAGCAGCTTCAGTGCAGGGCTTAGGATCTACGAGCAGTACTTC.

The chain is built from TRBV9 and TRBJ1-6; maybe TRBD1 (6 bases). CDR3 length: 15 residues. Germline CDR1 and CDR2: SGDLS and YYNGEE. The V end lost 4 bases, the J end lost 3 bases, and 11 bases lay between the germline ends. CDR3 DNA: TGTGCCAGCAGCAACCGGGACATCTATAATTCACCCCTCCACTTT. It yields the protein CASSNRDIYNSPLHF.

The CDR3 coding sequence is TGTGCCAGCAGTGAACATGACCGGAACACTGAAGCTTTCTTT. Translating gives CASSEHDRNTEAFF. This chain uses TRBV2 with TRBJ1-1, with D uncertain. The germline V and J ends were trimmed by 2 bases and 1 base, with 8 bases remaining between them. This CDR3 contains 14 residues. Germline values: CDR1 SNHLY, CDR2 FYNNEI.

The V call is TRBV9, the J call TRBJ2-5; D remains unclear. Germline values: CDR1 SGDLS, CDR2 YYNGEE. CDR3 length equals 14 residues. The V end was cut by 4 bases, the J end by 4 bases, with 14 bases between. CDR3 protein: CASSPLSGRETQYF. The CDR3 nucleotides are TGTGCCAGCAGCCCGTTGTCGGGCAGAGAGACCCAGTACTTC.

This clone was recorded once. This sequence joins TRBV6-5 and TRBJ2-2; D unclear. Germline CDR1 and CDR2: MNHEY and SVGAGI. The CDR3 runs 14 residues. V was pared by 5 bases and J by 7 bases, with 14 bases between. The CDR3 DNA sequence: TGTGCCAGCAGTCCGGTATCTGAAAACGGGGAGCTGTTTTTT. This translates into CASSPVSENGELFF.

Regarding this clone: The sample carries other DNA sequences with the same CDR3. J is TRBJ1-1 and V is TRBV7-9, with D maybe TRBD1 (6 bases). V was clipped by 2 bases and J by 1 base, with 14 bases between them. Germline CDR1 SEHNR, CDR2 FQNEAQ (reference sequence). The CDR3 loop spans 16 amino acids. CDR3 sequence: CASSLSGASSNTEAFF. As DNA, the CDR3 is TGTGCCAGCAGCTTATCGGGGGCCTCTTCGAACACTGAAGCTTTCTTT. Full variable domain (rest looked up from reference TRBV7-9 and TRBJ1-1): DTGVSQNPRHKITKRGQNVTFRCDPISEHNRLYWYRQTLGQGPEFLTYFQNEAQLEKSRLLSDRFSAERPKGSFSTLEIQRTEQGDSAMYLCASSLSGASSNTEAFFGQGTRLTVV.

The chain joins TRBV30 to TRBJ2-6; D is undetermined. The V end was cut by 5 bases, the J end by 0 bases, with 11 bases between. CDR1 is GTSNPN and CDR2 is SVGIG in the germline V gene (reference sequence). This CDR3 has 15 residues. CDR3 region: CAWGGRSSGANVLTF. The CDR3 DNA follows: TGTGCCTGGGGTGGCCGTAGCTCTGGGGCCAACGTCCTGACTTTC.

The rearrangement links TRBV11-2 to TRBJ2-3, with D perhaps TRBD2 (5 bases). V was clipped by 6 bases and J by 2 bases, with 18 bases between them. Germline CDR1 and CDR2: SGHAT and FQNNGV. The CDR3 is made up of 16 amino acids. The CDR3 nucleotides are TGTGCCAGCAGACCTACTAGGCTCTTGCTCACAGATACGCAGTATTTT. Translating it yields CASRPTRLLLTDTQYF.

CDR3 sequence: CASSLLLRGVDEQYF. The DNA of the CDR3 is TGTGCCAGCAGTCTCCTGCTCAGGGGGGTCGACGAGCAGTACTTC. The rearrangement uses TRBV27 and TRBJ2-7; D is possibly TRBD1 (7 bases). V lost 5 bases and J 5 bases, leaving 19 bases between the germline ends. Germline V gene sequence: CDR1 MNHEY, CDR2 SMNVEV (reference sequence). The CDR3 has 15 residues.

The chain is built from TRBV9 and TRBJ2-3; 10 bases are shared with TRBD2. From germline, CDR1 is SGDLS and CDR2 YYNGEE. J was trimmed by 7 bases and V by 4 bases; bases with no gene match: 15. The CDR3 is 17 amino acids. CDR3 sequence (DNA): TGTGCCAGCAGCCACCCTTTGGACAGCGGGGGGGCAAATACGCAGTATTTT. It encodes CASSHPLDSGGANTQYF. Full variable domain (missing parts from reference TRBV9 and TRBJ2-3): DSGVTQTPKHLITATGQRVTLRCSPRSGDLSVYWYQQSLDQGLQFLIQYYNGEERAKGNILERFSAQQFPDLHSELNLSSLELGDSALYFCASSHPLDSGGANTQYFGPGTRLTVL.

The genes are TRBV5-1 and TRBJ2-7; 8 nucleotides line up with TRBD1. The CDR3 totals 14 residues. Germline CDR1 reads SGHRS; CDR2 reads YFSETQ. Unmatched junction bases numbered 5, after V lost 1 base and J lost 5 bases. CDR3 bases: TGCGCCAGCAGCTTGCAGGGGGCGTCGGACGAGCAGTACTTC. This translates into CASSLQGASDEQYF.

The chain is built from TRBV28 and TRBJ2-3, with 7 bases aligning to TRBD1. CDR1 MDHEN and CDR2 SYDVKM come from the germline V gene. The CDR3 spans 17 residues. J lost 4 bases, V lost 6 bases, and 16 bases had no gene match. This CDR3 is CASSQLAPGGRPDTQYF. CDR3 bases: TGTGCCAGCAGCCAACTGGCCCCAGGGGGACGGCCAGATACGCAGTATTTT.

This chain uses TRBV13 with TRBJ1-6, with D unclear. Germline CDR1 and CDR2: PRHDT and FYEKMQ (reference sequence). V was clipped by 0 bases and J by 11 bases, with 5 bases between them. The CDR3 is 12 amino acids. For the CDR3, the DNA is TGTGCCAGCAGCTTAGGCCGGACACCCCTCCACTTT. Amino acid sequence: CASSLGRTPLHF.

The sample holds one count of this clone. V usage is TRBV7-8 and J usage is TRBJ2-1; TRBD2 matches at 15 bases. This CDR3 comprises 19 residues. Germline loops: CDR1 SGHVS, CDR2 FQNEAQ. The V and J ends lost 1 base and 7 bases, in that order; junction bases with no gene match: 11. CDR3 in DNA: TGTGCCAGCAGCTTAGACGGACTAGCGGGAGGGTCACATAGGAATGAGCAGTTCTTC. Its translation is CASSLDGLAGGSHRNEQFF. Filled out from reference TRBV7-8 and TRBJ2-1, the complete variable domain reads GAGVSQSPRYKVAKRGQDVALRCDPISGHVSLFWYQQALGQGPEFLTYFQNEAQLDKSGLPSDRFFAERPEGSVSTLKIQRTQQEDSAVYLCASSLDGLAGGSHRNEQFFGPGTRLTVL.

The rearrangement uses TRBV6-6 and TRBJ2-7, with 7 bases identical to TRBD2. J gave up 1 base and V 0 bases, and 3 bases lay outside the gene matches. The CDR3 covers 15 residues. CDR1 MNHNY and CDR2 SVGAGI come from the germline V gene (reference sequence). The CDR3 sequence: CASSYSRAGSYEQYF. In nucleotides, the CDR3 is TGTGCCAGCAGTTACTCGAGAGCGGGGTCCTACGAGCAGTACTTC.

The V and J genes are TRBV30 and TRBJ1-6; 7 nucleotides match TRBD1. The CDR3 consists of 16 residues. J was trimmed by 9 bases and V by 4 bases; bases with no gene match: 15. CDR1 and CDR2 (germline): GTSNPN, SVGIG (reference sequence). CDR3 DNA: TGTGCCTGGATCGATCGACAGGGCTCCGTTGGTTCACCCCTCCACTTT. Its protein is CAWIDRQGSVGSPLHF.

J is TRBJ2-1 and V is TRBV28; 7 bases agree with TRBD2. Germline CDR1 reads MDHEN; CDR2 reads SYDVKM. V trimming: 3 bases; J trimming: 4 bases; junction bases outside the gene matches: 9. This CDR3 has 16 amino acids. DNA for the CDR3: TGTGCCAGCAGTTTCCCCCCCGGGAGGAGTTACAATGAGCAGTTCTTC. Amino acid sequence: CASSFPPGRSYNEQFF.

This chain connects TRBV4-1 to TRBJ1-3; D call uncertain. Germline CDR1 is MGHRA and CDR2 is YSYEKL. V dropped 4 bases and J dropped 0 bases, with 10 bases sitting between them. The CDR3 is 15 amino acids. In DNA form, the CDR3 reads TGCGCCAGCAGCCCCTTGACGATCTCTGGAAACACCATATATTTT. It codes for CASSPLTISGNTIYF.

The chain recombines TRBV2 with TRBJ2-7; 7 bases map to TRBD1. Trimming took 6 bases from V and 2 from J; bases not matched to a gene: 13. Germline CDR1 reads SNHLY; CDR2 reads FYNNEI. The CDR3 totals 16 residues. The CDR3 sequence is CASRKQGQTMPYEQYF. CDR3 DNA: TGTGCCAGCAGAAAACAGGGACAGACTATGCCCTACGAGCAGTACTTC.

The sample holds a few counts of this clone. CDR3 amino acids: CASSLDARGDTQYF. In nucleotides, the CDR3 is TGTGCCAGCAGCTTAGACGCGAGGGGCGACACGCAGTATTTT. The chain employs TRBV7-2 and TRBJ2-3; the D gene could be TRBD1 or TRBD2 (5 bases each). The V end was cut by 1 base, the J end by 9 bases, with 14 bases between. Germline V gene lookup returns CDR1 SGHTA and CDR2 FQGNSA. The CDR3 covers 14 residues.

The V gene is TRBV18, the J gene TRBJ2-7; D is undetermined. V dropped 0 bases and J dropped 3 bases, with 9 bases sitting between them. The CDR3 contains 14 residues. Looked up from germline, CDR1 is KGHSH and CDR2 is LQKENI. This CDR3 reads CASSPPNGFYEQYF. The CDR3 DNA reads TGTGCCAGCTCACCACCGAATGGCTTCTACGAGCAGTACTTC.

In its sample, this clone was seen a few times. This chain joins TRBV18 and TRBJ1-2, with TRBD1 matching over 7 bases. Germline V gene lookup returns CDR1 KGHSH and CDR2 LQKENI. The CDR3 runs to 16 residues. V was clipped by 1 base and J by 6 bases; unmatched bases: 11. The CDR3 coding sequence is TGTGCCAGCTCACCACAGGTCGGCGGGACAGAGGATGGCTACACCTTC. Translation gives CASSPQVGGTEDGYTF.

The V gene is TRBV2, the J gene TRBJ1-1, with 7 bases identical to TRBD1. Germline trimming cut 3 bases from V and 6 bases from J; bases unmatched to any gene: 7. Germline CDR1 reads SNHLY; CDR2 reads FYNNEI. The CDR3 length is 14 residues. CDR3 DNA sequence: TGTGCCAGCAGTGACACAGGGGCGCGTTCTGAAGCTTTCTTT. This gives the protein CASSDTGARSEAFF.

In this sample, this clone turned up a few times. The chain combines TRBV19 with TRBJ1-3; no clear D gene. CDR1 and CDR2 from the germline V gene are LNHDA and SQIVND (reference sequence). This CDR3 is built from 13 residues. Trimming left V 9 bases short and J 0 bases short, with 9 bases between. In DNA, the CDR3 is TGTGCCAGCAACAGCTTCTCTGGAAACACCATATATTTT. This gives the protein CASNSFSGNTIYF. The full variable domain, completed using reference TRBV19 and TRBJ1-3, is DGGITQSPKYLFRKEGQNVTLSCEQNLNHDAMYWYRQDPGQGLRLIYYSQIVNDFQKGDIAEGYSVSREKKESFPLTVTSAQKNPTAFYLCASNSFSGNTIYFGEGSWLTVV.

The genes are TRBV4-1 and TRBJ2-3; the match to TRBD2 covers 13 bases. CDR3 length: 17 residues. The junction had 3 bases not matched to a gene; V was cut back by 0 bases and J by 3 bases. The germline gives CDR1 MGHRA, CDR2 YSYEKL. The CDR3 sequence is CASSQETSGRVTDTQYF. The CDR3 region has the DNA TGCGCCAGCAGCCAAGAAACTAGCGGGAGGGTAACAGATACGCAGTATTTT.